This T cell receptor (beta chain) was recorded in a study of technical replicates of blood from several donors (dated by TCRdb to 2016 to 2017). The receptor library was made with the immunoSEQ multiplex PCR assay. As stored in TCRdb, this immuneACCESS dataset retains in-frame rearrangements with V and J assigned. A fraction of the clones does not appear; measured against another copy, unresolved V genes explain less than half of the discrepancy, and the remainder lacks a known reason. For this sample there are under 110,000 clones; roughly 95% appear just once. Roughly 0.21% of the sample comes from the top ten. In the germline V gene (reference sequence), CDR1 corresponds to MNHEY and CDR2 to SMNVEV. The V end loses 4 bases and the J end loses 1 base, and a stretch of 8 bases separates them. The CDR3 covers 14 residues, taking in both the cysteine and the phenylalanine. Just the 42-base CDR3 DNA is kept, in frame starting at base 1.

This clone was picked up a small number of times. The antigen this receptor binds is unknown. Base qualities are not provided; no much larger clone lies one nucleotide away. This clonotype originated in a human donor in good health. The material sequenced was T cells isolated from PBMCs. The V and J genes are TRBV27 and TRBJ1-3; no D segment can be confidently identified. The DNA reads TGTGCCAGCAGTTCGCCCGGGTCTGGAAACACCATATATTTT. It codes for CASSSPGSGNTIYF.